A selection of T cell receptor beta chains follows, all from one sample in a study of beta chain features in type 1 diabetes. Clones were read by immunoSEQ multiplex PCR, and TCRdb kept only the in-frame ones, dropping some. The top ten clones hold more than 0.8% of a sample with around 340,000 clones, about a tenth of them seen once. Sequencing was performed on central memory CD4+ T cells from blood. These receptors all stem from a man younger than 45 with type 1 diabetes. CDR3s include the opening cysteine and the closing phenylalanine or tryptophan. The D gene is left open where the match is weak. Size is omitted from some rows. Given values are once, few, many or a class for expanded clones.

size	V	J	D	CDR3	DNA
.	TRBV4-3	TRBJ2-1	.	CASSQEGQGGNEQFF	TGCGCCAGCAGCCAAGAGGGGCAGGGGGGGAATGAGCAGTTCTTC
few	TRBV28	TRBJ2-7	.	CASTLGTSAYEQYF	TGTGCCAGCACTTTAGGGACGTCCGCCTACGAGCAGTACTTC
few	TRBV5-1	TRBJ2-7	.	CASSLAAEEQYF	TGCGCCAGCAGCTTGGCAGCTGAAGAGCAGTACTTC
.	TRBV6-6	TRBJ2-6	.	CASSSGTDPLAAF	TGTGCCAGCAGTTCCGGGACCGATCCCCTCGCGGCTTTC
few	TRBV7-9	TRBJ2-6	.	CASSSQGGGANVLTF	TGTGCCAGCAGCTCCCAGGGGGGAGGGGCCAACGTCCTGACTTTC
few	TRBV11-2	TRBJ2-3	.	CASSLGADASTDTQYF	TGTGCCAGCAGCTTAGGGGCGGATGCTAGCACAGATACGCAGTATTTT
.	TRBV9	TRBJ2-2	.	CASSSTYHGELFF	TGTGCCAGCAGCTCTACTTACCACGGGGAGCTGTTTTTT
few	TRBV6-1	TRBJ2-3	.	CASSDSRGHPDTQYF	TGTGCCAGCAGTGACAGCAGGGGCCACCCAGATACGCAGTATTTT
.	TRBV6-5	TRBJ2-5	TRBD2	CASSYSSASGGETQYF	TGTGCCAGCAGTTACTCGAGCGCTAGCGGAGGAGAGACCCAGTACTTC
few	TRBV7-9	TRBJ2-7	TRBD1	CASSAHSSDRVLHEQYF	TGTGCCAGCAGCGCCCACTCGTCCGACAGGGTGTTGCACGAGCAGTACTTC
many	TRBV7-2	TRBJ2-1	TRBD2	CASSSLAGGSYNEQFF	TGTGCCAGCAGCTCTCTAGCGGGGGGCTCCTACAATGAGCAGTTCTTC
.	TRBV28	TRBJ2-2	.	CASSSGDLGELFF	TGTGCCAGCAGTTCCGGGGATCTGGGGGAGCTGTTTTTT
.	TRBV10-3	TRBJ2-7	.	CASSESQVQYEQYF	TGTGCCAGCAGTGAATCCCAGGTCCAATACGAGCAGTACTTC
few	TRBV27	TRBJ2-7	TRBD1	CASSLKTGIPNYEQYF	TGTGCCAGCAGTTTAAAGACAGGGATCCCTAACTACGAGCAGTACTTC
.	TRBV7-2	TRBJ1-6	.	CASSLEQGYNSPLHF	TGTGCCAGCAGCTTAGAACAGGGTTATAATTCACCCCTCCACTTT
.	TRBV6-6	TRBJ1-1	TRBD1	CASSRQGIRNTEAFF	TGTGCCAGCAGTCGACAGGGGATAAGGAACACTGAAGCTTTCTTT
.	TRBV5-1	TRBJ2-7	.	CASSLARGLLYEQYF	TGCGCCAGCAGCTTGGCAAGGGGACTTCTGTACGAGCAGTACTTC
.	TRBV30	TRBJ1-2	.	CAWSGRWGSYGYTF	TGTGCCTGGAGTGGGAGATGGGGTAGCTATGGCTACACCTTC
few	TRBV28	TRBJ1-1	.	CASTNTLGTEAFF	TGTGCCAGCACGAATACCTTGGGCACTGAAGCTTTCTTT
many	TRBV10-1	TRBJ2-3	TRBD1	CASSESVNTGQGVDTQYF	TGCGCCAGCAGTGAGTCAGTAAATACAGGACAGGGAGTAGATACGCAGTATTTT
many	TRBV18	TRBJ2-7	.	CASSPGGTGFYEQYF	TGTGCCAGCTCACCAGGAGGTACAGGCTTCTACGAGCAGTACTTC
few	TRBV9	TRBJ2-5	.	CASNSGDVFETQYF	TGTGCCAGCAATTCAGGAGATGTTTTTGAGACCCAGTACTTC
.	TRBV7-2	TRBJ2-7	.	CASSLEVASYEQYF	TGTGCCAGCAGCTTAGAGGTGGCCTCCTACGAGCAGTACTTC
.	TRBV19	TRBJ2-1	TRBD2	CASRRTSGVRVSYNEQFF	TGTGCCAGTAGGCGGACTAGCGGGGTTAGAGTCTCCTACAATGAGCAGTTCTTC
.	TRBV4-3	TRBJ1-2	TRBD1	CASSPGTGAYGYTF	TGCGCCAGCAGCCCTGGGACAGGGGCCTATGGCTACACCTTC
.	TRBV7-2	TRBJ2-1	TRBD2	CASSSSGGAANEQFF	TGTGCCAGCAGCTCGAGCGGGGGGGCCGCAAATGAGCAGTTCTTC
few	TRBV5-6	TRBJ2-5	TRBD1	CASSPQGTQETQYF	TGTGCCAGCAGCCCACAGGGGACCCAAGAGACCCAGTACTTC
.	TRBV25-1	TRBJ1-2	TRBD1	CASSENPGGGYTF	TGTGCCAGCAGTGAAAACCCAGGGGGTGGCTACACCTTC
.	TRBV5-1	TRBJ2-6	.	CASSPGPFSGANVLTF	TGCGCCAGCAGCCCGGGGCCGTTCTCTGGGGCCAACGTCCTGACTTTC
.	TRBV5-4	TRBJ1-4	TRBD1	CASSREGTGKEKLFF	TGTGCCAGCAGCCGGGAGGGGACAGGGAAGGAAAAACTGTTTTTT
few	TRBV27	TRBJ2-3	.	CASSLWVGEPDTQYF	TGTGCCAGCAGTTTATGGGTAGGGGAGCCAGATACGCAGTATTTT